This record looks at one T cell receptor beta chain sequence and its context. This sample was included in a study of blood T cell repertoires in COVID-19. The overall study: Donors in the United States, Italy and Spain gave samples during acute or convalescent COVID-19. T cells, B-cell-depleted T cells, or PBMCs supplied cDNA or gDNA.

The germline CDR1 and CDR2 sequences are SGHRS and YFSETQ. The length of the CDR3 is 17 residues. J was trimmed by 2 bases and V by 0 bases; bases with no gene match: 6. Source study methods: Researchers report that nucleated cell counts were estimated from reference gene primer amplification. Repertoires were generated with immunoSEQ multiplex PCR, while TCRdb's copy carries only in-frame clones and drops some. That table furnishes V, J and clone size, whereas the DNA furnished D and trimming. The sample lists approximately 190,000 clones, 88% occurring once. Source material: peripheral blood. This clonotype originated in a woman in her thirties or forties who had recovered from COVID-19. The chain recombines TRBV5-1 with TRBJ2-5, with 11 bases aligning to TRBD2. In DNA form, the CDR3 reads TGCGCCAGCAGCTTGGGACTAGCGGGAAATATACAAGAGACCCAGTACTTC. This gives the protein CASSLGLAGNIQETQYF. The full variable domain, in which reference TRBV5-1 and TRBJ2-5 provide the parts outside the CDR3, is KAGVTQTPRYLIKTRGQQVTLSCSPISGHRSVSWYQQTPGQGLQFLFEYFSETQRNKGNFPGRFSGRQFSNSRSEMNVSTLELGDSALYLCASSLGLAGNIQETQYFGPGTRLLVL.